This T cell receptor beta chain was recorded in a study of cytomegalovirus exposure and HLA in healthy donors. These donors, healthy bone marrow donors, were studied. The study sampled nominally healthy donors, though unrecorded immune exposures were likely. The PCR used 60 Vbeta and 13 Jbeta primers. The repertoire was sequenced with immunoSEQ multiplex PCR; TCRdb's copy has only in-frame clones and lacks some. This sample has tens of thousands of clones, with 70% found just once. J was trimmed by 5 bases and V by 5 bases; bases with no gene match: 5. The CDR3 extends over 13 amino acids. Germline V gives CDR1 MNHNS, CDR2 SASEGT.

The TCR comes from a woman between 50 and 59 years old in good health and CMV-seropositive. The rearrangement uses TRBV6-1 and TRBJ2-5; 7 bases match TRBD1. Sequences were obtained from PBMCs. For the CDR3, the DNA is TGTGCCAGCAGTCCACAGGGGTCCGAGACCCAGTACTTC. The encoded protein is CASSPQGSETQYF.